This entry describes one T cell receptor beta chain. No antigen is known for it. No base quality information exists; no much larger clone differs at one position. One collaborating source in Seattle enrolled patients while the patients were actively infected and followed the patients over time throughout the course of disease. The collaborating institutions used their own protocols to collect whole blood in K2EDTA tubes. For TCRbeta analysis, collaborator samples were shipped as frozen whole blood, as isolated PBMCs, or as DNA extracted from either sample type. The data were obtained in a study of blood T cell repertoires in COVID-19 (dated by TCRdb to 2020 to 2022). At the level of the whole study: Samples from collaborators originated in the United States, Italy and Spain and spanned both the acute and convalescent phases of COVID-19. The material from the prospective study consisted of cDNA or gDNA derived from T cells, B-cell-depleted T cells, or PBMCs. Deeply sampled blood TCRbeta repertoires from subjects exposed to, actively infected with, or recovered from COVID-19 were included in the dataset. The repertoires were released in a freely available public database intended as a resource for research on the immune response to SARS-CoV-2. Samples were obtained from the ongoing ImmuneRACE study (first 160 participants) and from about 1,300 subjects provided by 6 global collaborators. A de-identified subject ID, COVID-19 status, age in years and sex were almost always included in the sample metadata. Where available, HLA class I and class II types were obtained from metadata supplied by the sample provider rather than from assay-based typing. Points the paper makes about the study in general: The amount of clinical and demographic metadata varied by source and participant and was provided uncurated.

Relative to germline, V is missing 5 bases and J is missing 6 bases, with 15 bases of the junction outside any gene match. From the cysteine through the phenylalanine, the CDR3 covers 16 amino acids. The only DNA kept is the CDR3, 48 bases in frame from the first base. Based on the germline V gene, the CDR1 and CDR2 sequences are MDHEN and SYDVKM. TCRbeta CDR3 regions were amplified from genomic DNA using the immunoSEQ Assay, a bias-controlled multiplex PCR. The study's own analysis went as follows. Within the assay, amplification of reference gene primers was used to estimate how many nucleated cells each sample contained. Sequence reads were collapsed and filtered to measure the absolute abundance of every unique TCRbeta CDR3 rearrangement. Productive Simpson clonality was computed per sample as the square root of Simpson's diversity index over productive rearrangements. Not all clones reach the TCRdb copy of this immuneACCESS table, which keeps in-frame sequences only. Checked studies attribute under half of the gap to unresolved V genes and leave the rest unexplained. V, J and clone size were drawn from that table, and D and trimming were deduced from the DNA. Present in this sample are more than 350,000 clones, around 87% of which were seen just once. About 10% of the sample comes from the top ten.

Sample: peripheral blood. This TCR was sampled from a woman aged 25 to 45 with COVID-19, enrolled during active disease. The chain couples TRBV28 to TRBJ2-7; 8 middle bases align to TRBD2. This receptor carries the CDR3 CASSRLAAGGGGEQYF. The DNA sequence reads TGTGCCAGCAGTCGCCTCGCGGCGGGAGGTGGAGGCGAGCAGTACTTC.